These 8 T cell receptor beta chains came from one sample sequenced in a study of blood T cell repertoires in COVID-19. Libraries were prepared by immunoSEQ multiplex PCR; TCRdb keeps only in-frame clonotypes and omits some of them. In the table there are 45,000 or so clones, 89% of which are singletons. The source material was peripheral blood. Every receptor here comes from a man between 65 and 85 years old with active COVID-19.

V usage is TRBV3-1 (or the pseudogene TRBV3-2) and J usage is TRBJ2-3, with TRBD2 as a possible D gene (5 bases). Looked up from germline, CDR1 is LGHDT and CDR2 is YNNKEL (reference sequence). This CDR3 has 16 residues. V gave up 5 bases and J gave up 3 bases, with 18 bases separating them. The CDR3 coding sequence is TGTGCCAGCAGCGGAGGCGAGGGAGTCCGTACAGATACGCAGTATTTT. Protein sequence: CASSGGEGVRTDTQYF.

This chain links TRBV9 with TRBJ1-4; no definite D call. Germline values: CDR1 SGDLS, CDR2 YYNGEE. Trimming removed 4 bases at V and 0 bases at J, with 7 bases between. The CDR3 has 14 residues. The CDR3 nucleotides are TGTGCCAGCAGCTCTTCTACAACTAATGAAAAACTGTTTTTT. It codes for CASSSSTTNEKLFF. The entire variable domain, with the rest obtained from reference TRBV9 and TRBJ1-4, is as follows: DSGVTQTPKHLITATGQRVTLRCSPRSGDLSVYWYQQSLDQGLQFLIQYYNGEERAKGNILERFSAQQFPDLHSELNLSSLELGDSALYFCASSSSTTNEKLFFGSGTQLSVL.

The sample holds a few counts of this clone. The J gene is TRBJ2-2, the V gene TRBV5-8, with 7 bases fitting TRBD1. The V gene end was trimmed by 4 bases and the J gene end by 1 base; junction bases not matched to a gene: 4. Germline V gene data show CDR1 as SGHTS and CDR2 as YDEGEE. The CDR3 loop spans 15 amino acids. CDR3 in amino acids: CASSRGQVNTGELFF. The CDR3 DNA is TGTGCCAGCAGCCGCGGACAGGTGAACACCGGGGAGCTGTTTTTT. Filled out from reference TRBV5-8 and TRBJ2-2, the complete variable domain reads EAGVTQSPTHLIKTRGQQATLRCSPISGHTSVYWYQQALGLGLQFLLWYDEGEERNRGNFPPRFSGRQFPNYSSELNVNALELEDSALYLCASSRGQVNTGELFFGEGSRLTVL.

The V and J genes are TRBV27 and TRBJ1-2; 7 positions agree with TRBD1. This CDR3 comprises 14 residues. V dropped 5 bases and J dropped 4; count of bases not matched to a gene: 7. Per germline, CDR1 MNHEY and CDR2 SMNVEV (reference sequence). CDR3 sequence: CASSEGQASYGYTF. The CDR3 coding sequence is TGTGCCAGCAGTGAAGGACAGGCCAGCTATGGCTACACCTTC.

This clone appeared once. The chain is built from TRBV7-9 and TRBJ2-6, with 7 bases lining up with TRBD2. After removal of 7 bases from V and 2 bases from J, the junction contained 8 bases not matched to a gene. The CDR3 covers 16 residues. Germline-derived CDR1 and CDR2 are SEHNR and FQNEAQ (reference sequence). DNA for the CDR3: TGTGCCAGCACCCGAGGCGGGGGAACTGGGGCCAACGTCCTGACTTTC. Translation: CASTRGGGTGANVLTF.

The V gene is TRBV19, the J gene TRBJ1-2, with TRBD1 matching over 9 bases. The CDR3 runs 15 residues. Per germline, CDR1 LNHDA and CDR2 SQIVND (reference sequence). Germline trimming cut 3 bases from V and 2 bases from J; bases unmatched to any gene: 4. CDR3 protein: CASSMAGTGNYGYTF. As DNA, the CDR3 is TGTGCCAGTAGTATGGCCGGGACAGGGAACTATGGCTACACCTTC.

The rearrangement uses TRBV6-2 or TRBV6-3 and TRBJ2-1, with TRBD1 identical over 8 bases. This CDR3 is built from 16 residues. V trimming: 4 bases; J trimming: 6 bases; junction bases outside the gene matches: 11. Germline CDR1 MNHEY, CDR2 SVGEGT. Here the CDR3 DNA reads TGTGCCAGCAGTTTGCCACAGGGGGATTACGTCAATGAGCAGTTCTTC. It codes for CASSLPQGDYVNEQFF.

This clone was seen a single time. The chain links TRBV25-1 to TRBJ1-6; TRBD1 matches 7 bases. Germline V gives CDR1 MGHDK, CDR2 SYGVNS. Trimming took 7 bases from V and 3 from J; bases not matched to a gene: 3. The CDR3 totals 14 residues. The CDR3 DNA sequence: TGTGCCAGCAAACGGGACAGCTATAATTCACCCCTCCACTTT. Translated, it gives CASKRDSYNSPLHF.